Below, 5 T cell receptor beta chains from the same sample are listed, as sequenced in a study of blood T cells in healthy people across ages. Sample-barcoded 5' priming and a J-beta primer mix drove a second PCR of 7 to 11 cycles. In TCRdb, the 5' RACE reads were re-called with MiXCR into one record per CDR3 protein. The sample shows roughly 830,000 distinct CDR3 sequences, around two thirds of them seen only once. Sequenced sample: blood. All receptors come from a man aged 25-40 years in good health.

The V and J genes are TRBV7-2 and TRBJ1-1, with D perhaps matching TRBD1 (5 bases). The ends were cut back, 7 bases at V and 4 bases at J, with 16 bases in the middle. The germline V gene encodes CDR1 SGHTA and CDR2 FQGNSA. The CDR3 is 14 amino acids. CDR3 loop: CASILEAGPTEAFF. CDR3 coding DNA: TGTGCCAGCATTCTGGAGGCGGGACCCACTGAAGCTTTCTTT.

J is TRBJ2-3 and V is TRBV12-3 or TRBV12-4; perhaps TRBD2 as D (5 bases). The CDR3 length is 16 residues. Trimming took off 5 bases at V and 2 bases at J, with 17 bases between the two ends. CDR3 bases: TGTGCCAGCAGTACCAAACCTCGACTAAACACAGATACGCAGTATTTT. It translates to CASSTKPRLNTDTQYF.

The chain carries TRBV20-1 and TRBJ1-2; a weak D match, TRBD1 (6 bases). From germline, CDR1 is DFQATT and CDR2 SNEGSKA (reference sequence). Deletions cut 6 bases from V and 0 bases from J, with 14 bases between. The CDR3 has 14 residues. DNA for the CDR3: TGCAGTGCCGTGATAGGACAGACTAACTATGGCTACACCTTC. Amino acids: CSAVIGQTNYGYTF.

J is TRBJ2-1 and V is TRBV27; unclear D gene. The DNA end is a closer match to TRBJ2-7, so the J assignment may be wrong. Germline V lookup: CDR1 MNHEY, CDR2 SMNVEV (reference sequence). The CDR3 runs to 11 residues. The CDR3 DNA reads TGTGCCAGCAGTAATTACAATGAGCAGTACTTC. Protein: CASSNYNEQYF.

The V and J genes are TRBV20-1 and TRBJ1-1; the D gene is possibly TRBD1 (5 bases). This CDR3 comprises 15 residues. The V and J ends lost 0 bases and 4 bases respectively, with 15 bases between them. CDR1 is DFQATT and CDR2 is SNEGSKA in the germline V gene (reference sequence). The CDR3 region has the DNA TGCAGTGCTAGAGATGGGGACCCTTGGGGCACTGAAGCTTTCTTT. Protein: CSARDGDPWGTEAFF.